The present TCR beta chain was sequenced within a study of cytomegalovirus exposure and HLA in healthy donors. PCR primers comprised 60 Vbeta and 13 Jbeta primers. Measured with immunoSEQ multiplex PCR; TCRdb has only the in-frame clones, and not every one. Of about 82,000 clones listed, 84% are singletons. Sequenced sample: PBMCs. The TCR sequence derives from a man between 65 and 79 years old in good health and CMV-seropositive.

The DNA for the CDR3 is TGTGCCAGCAGCGTGGACAGGTTAGGAGGGCCTCCCAATGAGCAGTTCTTC. This gives the protein CASSVDRLGGPPNEQFF. The J gene is TRBJ2-1, the V gene TRBV7-6; TRBD1 is a possible D gene (7 bases). With 5 bases removed from V and 6 bases from J, the gap between germline ends came to 23 bases. The CDR3 is made up of 17 amino acids. The germline gives CDR1 SGHVS, CDR2 FNYEAQ. Full variable domain (rest looked up from reference TRBV7-6 and TRBJ2-1): GAGVSQSPRYKVTKRGQDVALRCDPISGHVSLYWYRQALGQGPEFLTYFNYEAQQDKSGLPNDRFSAERPEGSISTLTIQRTEQRDSAMYRCASSVDRLGGPPNEQFFGPGTRLTVL.